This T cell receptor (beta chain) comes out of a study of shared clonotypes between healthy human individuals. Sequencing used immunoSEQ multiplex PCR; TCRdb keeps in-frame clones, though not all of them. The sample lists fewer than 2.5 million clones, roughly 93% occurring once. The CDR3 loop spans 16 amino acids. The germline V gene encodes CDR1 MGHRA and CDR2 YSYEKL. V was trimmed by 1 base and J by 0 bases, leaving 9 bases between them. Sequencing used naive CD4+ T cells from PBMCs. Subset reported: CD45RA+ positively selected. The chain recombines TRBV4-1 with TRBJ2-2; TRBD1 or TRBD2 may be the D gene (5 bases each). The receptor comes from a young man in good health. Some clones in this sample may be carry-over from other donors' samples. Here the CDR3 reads CASSQVRGPNTGELFF. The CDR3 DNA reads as TGCGCCAGCAGCCAAGTTCGGGGACCGAACACCGGGGAGCTGTTTTTT.